These 10 T cell receptor beta chains originate from one sample sequenced in a study of vaccination effects on CD4 cells after COVID-19. TCRdb's table, derived via immunoSEQ multiplex PCR, lists solely in-frame clones and lacks some. The data show some 63,000 clones, about 72% seen once. The culture ran for approximately 10 days before CD4+ T cells were isolated. Their cognate antigens are unknown. Material: CD4+ T cells from PBMCs cultured without peptide, obtained before COVID-19 vaccination. The receptors here all came from a human donor who had a prior SARS-CoV-2 infection.

The chain is built from TRBV7-2 and TRBJ1-5, with D possibly being TRBD1 (5 bases). Trimming cost V 1 base and J 9 bases, with 13 bases left between them. The CDR3 is 14 residues long. Germline-derived CDR1 and CDR2 are SGHTA and FQGNSA. The CDR3 region is CASSLGGRYGPQHF. The CDR3 coding sequence is TGTGCCAGCAGCTTAGGGGGACGTTACGGGCCCCAGCATTTT.

This rearrangement joins TRBV6-5 to TRBJ2-7, with 7 bases matching TRBD1. The CDR3 runs to 15 residues. The germline CDR1 and CDR2 sequences are MNHEY and SVGAGI. The junction had 10 bases not matched to a gene; V was cut back by 6 bases and J by 2 bases. This CDR3 is CASSHWPGQTYEQYF. The DNA of the CDR3 is TGTGCCAGCAGCCACTGGCCGGGACAGACCTACGAGCAGTACTTC.

The chain links TRBV5-1 to TRBJ2-5; no clear D. Germline lookup yields CDR1 SGHRS and CDR2 YFSETQ. Trimming cost V 0 bases and J 5 bases, with 14 bases left between them. The CDR3 length is 15 residues. Written as DNA, the CDR3 is TGCGCCAGCAGCTTGGTAGGCCAACCCGGGGAGACCCAGTACTTC. This gives the protein CASSLVGQPGETQYF.

This sequence joins TRBV3-1 (or the pseudogene TRBV3-2) and TRBJ2-7, with 7 bases that match TRBD1. The V segment lost 8 bases and the J segment 4 bases; nucleotides outside the gene matches: 14. CDR3 length: 15 residues. CDR1 LGHDT and CDR2 YNNKEL come from the germline V gene (reference sequence). The CDR3 here is CASRTWTGSVYEQYF. The CDR3, as DNA: TGTGCCAGCCGCACCTGGACAGGATCGGTGTACGAGCAGTACTTC.

This clone turned up a few times. V usage is TRBV7-2 and J usage is TRBJ2-3, with 8 bases that match TRBD2. The V segment lost 1 base and the J segment 6 bases; nucleotides outside the gene matches: 3. This CDR3 region has 14 residues. Germline CDR1 reads SGHTA; CDR2 reads FQGNSA. The CDR3 nucleotides read TGTGCCAGCAGCTTAGTGACGGGGGGGGATACGCAGTATTTT. Its protein product is CASSLVTGGDTQYF.

This rearrangement joins TRBV9 to TRBJ2-7; a possible D gene is TRBD1 (5 bases). The CDR3 is 15 amino acids. Trimming shortened V by 0 bases and J by 3 bases, and 13 bases separated the two germline ends. CDR1 is SGDLS, CDR2 YYNGEE, per germline. For the CDR3, the DNA is TGTGCCAGCAGCGTAGAGGCACAGGAGCACTACGAGCAGTACTTC. Its translation: CASSVEAQEHYEQYF.

The chain recombines TRBV6-5 with TRBJ2-1; D may correspond to TRBD1 or TRBD2 (5 bases each). CDR1 is MNHEY and CDR2 is SVGAGI in the germline V gene. This CDR3 contains 15 residues. Trimming removed 6 bases at V and 7 bases at J, with 19 bases between. CDR3 DNA sequence: TGTGCCAGCAGCTCCGGGACCTCGGGCAGTAATGAGCAGTTCTTC. This translates into CASSSGTSGSNEQFF.

The rearrangement links TRBV5-4 to TRBJ2-3; 12 nucleotides line up with TRBD2. V dropped 4 bases and J dropped 2; count of bases not matched to a gene: 5. Germline CDR1 reads SGHNT; CDR2 reads YYREEE (reference sequence). This CDR3 has 16 amino acids. CDR3 in DNA: TGTGCCAGCAGCATTACTAGCGGGGGGCCCACAGATACGCAGTATTTT. Translation gives CASSITSGGPTDTQYF.

The rearrangement joins TRBV3-1 (or the pseudogene TRBV3-2) to TRBJ2-1, with TRBD2 identical over 12 bases. In germline, CDR1 is LGHDT, CDR2 YNNKEL (reference sequence). V lost 0 bases and J lost 10; bases outside the gene matches: 13. The CDR3 has 18 amino acids. For the CDR3, the DNA is TGTGCCAGCAGCCAAGATCCATCGAGGACTAGCGGGACCCCCGAGCAGTTCTTC. This codes for CASSQDPSRTSGTPEQFF.

V gene TRBV4-1 combines with J gene TRBJ2-3; D gene uncertain. This CDR3 is built from 18 residues. Trimming cost V 0 bases and J 0 bases, with 16 bases left between them. Germline V CDR1 and CDR2: MGHRA, YSYEKL. The CDR3, as DNA: TGCGCCAGCAGCCAAGATCAAACATCCGATTCTAGCACAGATACGCAGTATTTT. It encodes CASSQDQTSDSSTDTQYF.